The clone carrying this T cell receptor (beta chain) was seen repeatedly, ten times or more. The source of the sample is a study of early T cells in non-severe SARS-CoV-2 infection. One entry per CDR3 protein results from TCRdb running MiXCR on the 5' RACE reads. The repertoire holds around 33,000 distinct CDR3 sequences, with about 7% as singletons. V was shortened by 0 bases and J by 2 bases, with 5 bases between the two germline ends. This CDR3 is 14 amino acids long. Germline values: CDR1 SGHRS, CDR2 YFSETQ. The receptor was isolated from an adult who was a healthcare worker with PCR-confirmed SARS-CoV-2 infection or an uninfected control (not recorded which). Sequenced material: whole blood. The V call is TRBV5-1, the J call TRBJ2-2, with no clear D. This chain's CDR3 is CASSLGHNTGELFF. For the CDR3, the DNA is TGCGCCAGCAGCTTGGGACATAACACCGGGGAGCTGTTTTTT.